This entry lists 28 T cell receptor beta chains sequenced from one sample in a study of T cell responses to AZD1222 COVID-19 vaccine. The repertoire was sequenced with immunoSEQ multiplex PCR; TCRdb's copy has only in-frame clones and lacks some. Of fewer than 130,000 clones in the sample, approximately 94% are singletons; the top ten hold 2.9%. The source material was peripheral blood, sampled 28 days after the second AZD1222 dose. The receptors were gathered from an adult who received the AZD1222 COVID-19 vaccine.

This sequence joins TRBV11-1 and TRBJ2-1; D may be TRBD2 (6 bases). Germline assignment: CDR1 SGHAT and CDR2 FQDESV (reference sequence). This CDR3 comprises 16 residues. The V end lost 1 base, the J end lost 2 bases, and 12 bases lay between the germline ends. CDR3 region: CASSLGGLYAYNEQFF. DNA for the CDR3: TGTGCCAGCAGCTTAGGGGGACTGTACGCCTACAATGAGCAGTTCTTC.

This clone has a single count. The V gene is TRBV27, the J gene TRBJ1-6, with TRBD1 matching over 10 bases. Germline V gene data show CDR1 as MNHEY and CDR2 as SMNVEV (reference sequence). The trim removed 2 bases at V and 9 bases at J, leaving 4 bases unmatched. This CDR3 comprises 15 residues. This CDR3 reads CASSLRTGGSSPLHF. CDR3 bases: TGTGCCAGCAGTTTAAGGACAGGGGGAAGTTCACCCCTCCACTTT.

The V gene is TRBV6-2 or TRBV6-3, the J gene TRBJ1-1; D unresolved. The ends were cut back, 5 bases at V and 5 bases at J, with 9 bases in the middle. This CDR3 region has 12 residues. Germline CDR1 and CDR2: MNHEY and SVGEGT. The CDR3 sequence: CASSPPKTEAFF. The CDR3 DNA follows: TGTGCCAGCAGTCCACCGAAGACTGAAGCTTTCTTT.

The CDR3 DNA reads as TGTGCCAGCTCACCGATCTCGGGACACTCCTCTGGAAACACCATATATTTT. Protein: CASSPISGHSSGNTIYF. J is TRBJ1-3 and V is TRBV18; a possible D gene is TRBD1 (6 bases). Germline V gives CDR1 KGHSH, CDR2 LQKENI. The CDR3 sequence is 17 residues long. Trimming cost V 3 bases and J 0 bases, with 15 bases left between them.

This rearrangement joins TRBV7-8 to TRBJ1-6; D possibly corresponds to TRBD1 (6 bases). Germline V lookup: CDR1 SGHVS, CDR2 FQNEAQ. Trimming removed 1 base at V and 14 bases at J, with 15 bases between. The CDR3 runs to 14 residues. Here the CDR3 reads CASSLVGGGQTLHF. The CDR3 DNA follows: TGTGCCAGCAGCTTAGTAGGAGGGGGGCAGACCCTCCACTTT.

CDR3 loop: CASMQTGEVVSPLHF. The CDR3 DNA follows: TGTGCCAGTATGCAGACAGGGGAGGTCGTTTCACCCCTCCACTTT. This rearrangement joins TRBV19 to TRBJ1-6, with TRBD1 matching over 8 bases. V shed 7 bases, J shed 9 bases, and the junction held 11 bases outside the gene matches. Germline CDR1 reads LNHDA; CDR2 reads SQIVND (reference sequence). This CDR3 has 15 amino acids.

The rearrangement links TRBV6-2 or TRBV6-3 to TRBJ1-1, with D unresolved. Between the trimmed V and J ends, which lost 0 bases and 1 base, there was a span of 6 bases. Looked up from germline, CDR1 is MNHEY and CDR2 is SVGEGT. The CDR3 is made up of 14 amino acids. CDR3 in DNA: TGTGCCAGCAGTTACTCGACGGCGAACACTGAAGCTTTCTTT. Translated, it gives CASSYSTANTEAFF.

The CDR3 sequence: CASSLDSSSYNEQFF. The DNA for the CDR3 is TGTGCCAGCAGCTTGGACAGTAGCTCCTACAATGAGCAGTTCTTC. The rearrangement links TRBV5-4 to TRBJ2-1, with D unresolved. CDR1 is SGHNT, CDR2 YYREEE, per germline (reference sequence). Trimming pared 0 bases from V and 0 bases from J, leaving 7 bases between. CDR3 size: 15 residues.

The genes are TRBV14 and TRBJ1-1, with D possibly matching TRBD1 (5 bases). The V end lost 5 bases, the J end lost 0 bases, and 13 bases lay between the germline ends. The CDR3 extends over 15 amino acids. Germline V gene lookup returns CDR1 SGHDN and CDR2 FVKESK. CDR3 in amino acids: CASSAQGALNTEAFF. CDR3 nucleotides: TGTGCCAGCAGCGCTCAGGGAGCATTGAACACTGAAGCTTTCTTT.

This chain connects TRBV7-2 to TRBJ2-7; possibly TRBD2 for D (6 bases). Germline assignment: CDR1 SGHTA and CDR2 FQGNSA. The CDR3 consists of 15 residues. Between the trimmed V and J ends, which lost 0 bases and 0 bases, there was a span of 9 bases. This chain's CDR3 is CASSLAGGYSYEQYF. DNA for the CDR3: TGTGCCAGCAGCTTAGCGGGGGGATACTCCTACGAGCAGTACTTC.

This chain links TRBV19 with TRBJ1-1, with D uncertain. The CDR3 has 11 amino acids. The germline V gene has CDR1 LNHDA and CDR2 SQIVND (reference sequence). The V end lost 3 bases, the J end lost 7 bases, and 6 bases lay between the germline ends. The CDR3 DNA is TGTGCCAGTAGTATCGCGTATGAAGCTTTCTTT. Protein sequence: CASSIAYEAFF.

The table lists this clone with a few counts. The rearrangement joins TRBV27 to TRBJ1-6, with D uncertain. CDR3 length: 15 amino acids. Trimming took 4 bases from V and 5 from J, leaving 12 bases between them. CDR1 is MNHEY and CDR2 is SMNVEV in the germline V gene (reference sequence). The CDR3 DNA reads as TGTGCCAGCAGTTCCCGCCGGTCTGATAATTCACCCCTCCACTTT. It encodes CASSSRRSDNSPLHF.

The chain combines TRBV5-1 with TRBJ1-4; 7 bases line up with TRBD1. Germline CDR1 and CDR2: SGHRS and YFSETQ. The CDR3 runs 14 residues. Trimming cost V 4 bases and J 7 bases; bases outside gene matches: 7. The CDR3 nucleotides read TGCGCCAGCAGCCAGACAGGGAGTGTTGAAAAACTGTTTTTT. This sequence encodes CASSQTGSVEKLFF.

This sequence joins TRBV25-1 and TRBJ1-1; D is unclear. This CDR3 comprises 11 residues. From germline, CDR1 is MGHDK and CDR2 SYGVNS. V was trimmed by 6 bases and J by 5 bases, leaving 7 bases between them. CDR3: CASREGTEAFF. Here the CDR3 DNA reads TGTGCCAGCAGGGAGGGAACTGAAGCTTTCTTT.

Only one count was recorded for this clone. V gene TRBV28 combines with J gene TRBJ1-1; 7 bases are a match to TRBD1. V lost 4 bases to trimming and J lost 9 bases; unmatched junction nucleotides: 5. This CDR3 region has 12 residues. Germline V gene lookup returns CDR1 MDHEN and CDR2 SYDVKM. Written as DNA, the CDR3 is TGTGCCAGCAGTTCGGACAGGACACAAGCTTTCTTT. This translates into CASSSDRTQAFF.

The rearrangement joins TRBV28 to TRBJ1-2; 9 positions match TRBD1. Germline CDR1 and CDR2: MDHEN and SYDVKM. CDR3 size: 13 residues. V gave up 6 bases and J gave up 4 bases; unmatched junction bases: 3. The CDR3 sequence is CASRGDRVYGYTF. In DNA, the CDR3 is TGTGCCAGCAGGGGGGACAGGGTCTATGGCTACACCTTC.

DNA of the CDR3: TGTGCCAGTAGTGCCCAACAGGGTTCAGGCTACACCTTC. This translates into CASSAQQGSGYTF. The chain links TRBV19 to TRBJ1-2; a weak D match, TRBD1 (6 bases). V lost 5 bases to trimming and J lost 8 bases, with 15 bases between them. The germline V gene encodes CDR1 LNHDA and CDR2 SQIVND (reference sequence). The CDR3 sequence is 13 residues long.

V usage is TRBV6-5 and J usage is TRBJ2-7, with 10 positions matching TRBD2. This CDR3 comprises 14 residues. CDR1 and CDR2 (germline): MNHEY, SVGAGI. Germline trimming cut 9 bases from V and 5 bases from J; bases unmatched to any gene: 10. The CDR3 spells CASTPSGRVNEQYF. The CDR3 nucleotides read TGTGCCAGTACCCCCAGCGGGAGGGTGAACGAGCAGTACTTC.

V usage is TRBV3-1 (or the pseudogene TRBV3-2) and J usage is TRBJ1-2; D might be TRBD1 (5 bases). From germline, CDR1 is LGHDT and CDR2 YNNKEL (reference sequence). The CDR3 is 13 residues long. V was clipped by 2 bases and J by 6 bases, with 10 bases between them. The DNA for the CDR3 is TGTGCCAGCAGCCAACAGGGAGGTGATGGCTACACCTTC. This translates into CASSQQGGDGYTF.

This chain joins TRBV11-2 and TRBJ1-4; D might be TRBD1 (5 bases). The CDR3 length is 15 residues. Between the trimmed V and J ends, which lost 5 bases and 8 bases, there was a span of 18 bases. CDR1 and CDR2 from the germline V gene are SGHAT and FQNNGV. CDR3: CASSTRMGGGEKLFF. In nucleotides, the CDR3 is TGTGCCAGCAGCACCCGCATGGGGGGAGGAGAAAAACTGTTTTTT.

This chain uses TRBV29-1 with TRBJ1-2; D remains ambiguous. The CDR3 is made up of 13 amino acids. The germline CDR1 and CDR2 sequences are SQVTM and ANQGSEA. Trimming removed 2 bases at V and 1 base at J, with 8 bases between. Here the CDR3 DNA reads TGCAGCGTTGAAAGTAGCCTTAACTATGGCTACACCTTC. Amino acid sequence: CSVESSLNYGYTF.

This chain joins TRBV5-4 and TRBJ1-4; unclear D gene. CDR3 size: 13 residues. The V and J ends lost 4 bases and 4 bases respectively, with 8 bases between them. The V gene's germline CDR1 is SGHNT and CDR2 YYREEE (reference sequence). The CDR3 region has the DNA TGTGCCAGCAGCCTGCGTGGTAATGAAAAACTGTTTTTT. This sequence encodes CASSLRGNEKLFF.

This chain uses TRBV7-9 with TRBJ1-1; 7 bases are a match to TRBD1. With V trimmed by 5 bases and J by 5 bases, 5 bases remained unmatched. CDR1 SEHNR and CDR2 FQNEAQ come from the germline V gene (reference sequence). This CDR3 comprises 13 residues. CDR3 nucleotide sequence: TGTGCCAGCAGCACGACAGGGTTTACTGAAGCTTTCTTT. Translated, it gives CASSTTGFTEAFF.

The V gene is TRBV6-5, the J gene TRBJ1-1; D remains unclear. This CDR3 comprises 13 residues. V shed 3 bases and J shed 2 bases, with 7 bases lying between them. The germline V gene encodes CDR1 MNHEY and CDR2 SVGAGI. Here the CDR3 reads CASSYGSNTEAFF. DNA of the CDR3: TGTGCCAGCAGTTATGGATCAAACACTGAAGCTTTCTTT.

The V gene is TRBV27, the J gene TRBJ2-6; D is ambiguous. Germline V gene data show CDR1 as MNHEY and CDR2 as SMNVEV (reference sequence). This CDR3 has 15 amino acids. Trimming removed 3 bases at V and 1 base at J, with 7 bases between. The CDR3 spells CASSFFASGANVLTF. Written as DNA, the CDR3 is TGTGCCAGCAGTTTCTTCGCATCTGGGGCCAACGTCCTGACTTTC.

In this sample, this clone turned up once. The chain couples TRBV3-1 (or the pseudogene TRBV3-2) to TRBJ2-7; no clear D gene. CDR3 length: 14 amino acids. Between the trimmed V and J ends, which lost 2 bases and 3 bases, there was a span of 11 bases. CDR1 LGHDT and CDR2 YNNKEL come from the germline V gene (reference sequence). Here the CDR3 reads CASSQFIGVYEQYF. CDR3 bases: TGTGCCAGCAGCCAATTTATAGGAGTCTACGAGCAGTACTTC.

The chain has TRBV11-1 and TRBJ2-7; the D gene is possibly TRBD1 (6 bases). Trimming left V 8 bases short and J 0 bases short, with 17 bases between. The CDR3 has 15 residues. Germline assignment: CDR1 SGHAT and CDR2 FQDESV (reference sequence). As DNA, the CDR3 is TGTGCCAGCCAAGGGCTTGGGGGACACTCCTACGAGCAGTACTTC. Its protein is CASQGLGGHSYEQYF.

A single count supports this clone. The chain joins TRBV3-1 (or the pseudogene TRBV3-2) to TRBJ1-2; 8 nucleotides align to TRBD1. Losses at the gene ends were 5 bases for V and 6 bases for J; bases not matched to a gene: 8. CDR1 LGHDT and CDR2 YNNKEL come from the germline V gene (reference sequence). The CDR3 consists of 14 residues. The CDR3 nucleotides read TGTGCCAGCAGCTACGGACAGGGAGTGGATGGCTACACCTTC. It is translated as CASSYGQGVDGYTF.